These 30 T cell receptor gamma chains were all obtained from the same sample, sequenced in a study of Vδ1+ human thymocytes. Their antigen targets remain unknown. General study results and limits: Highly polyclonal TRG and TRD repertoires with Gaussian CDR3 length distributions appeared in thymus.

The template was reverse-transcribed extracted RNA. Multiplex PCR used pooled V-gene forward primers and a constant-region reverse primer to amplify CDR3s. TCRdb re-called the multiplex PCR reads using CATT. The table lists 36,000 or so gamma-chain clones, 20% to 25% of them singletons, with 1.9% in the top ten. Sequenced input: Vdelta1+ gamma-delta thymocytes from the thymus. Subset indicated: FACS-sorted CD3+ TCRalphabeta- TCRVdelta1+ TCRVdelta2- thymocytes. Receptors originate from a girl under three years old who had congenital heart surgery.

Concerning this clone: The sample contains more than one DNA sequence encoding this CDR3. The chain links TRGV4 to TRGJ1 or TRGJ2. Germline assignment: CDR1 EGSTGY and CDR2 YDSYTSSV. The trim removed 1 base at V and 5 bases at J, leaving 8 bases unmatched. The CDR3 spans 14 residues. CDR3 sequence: CATWDGPVDYKKLF. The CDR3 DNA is TGTGCCACCTGGGATGGACCCGTGGATTATAAGAAACTCTTT.

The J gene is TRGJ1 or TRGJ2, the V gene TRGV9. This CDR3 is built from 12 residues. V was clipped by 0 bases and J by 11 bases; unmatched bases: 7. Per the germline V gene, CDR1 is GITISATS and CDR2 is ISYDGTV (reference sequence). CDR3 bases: TGTGCCTTGTGGGAGGTGCTGGGTGAGAAACTCTTT. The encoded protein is CALWEVLGEKLF.

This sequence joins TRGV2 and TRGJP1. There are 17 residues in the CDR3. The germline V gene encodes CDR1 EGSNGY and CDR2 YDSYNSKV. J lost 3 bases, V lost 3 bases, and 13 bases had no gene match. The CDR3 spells CATWDRPSTSTGWFKIF. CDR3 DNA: TGTGCCACCTGGGACAGGCCGTCAACCTCCACTGGTTGGTTCAAGATATTT.

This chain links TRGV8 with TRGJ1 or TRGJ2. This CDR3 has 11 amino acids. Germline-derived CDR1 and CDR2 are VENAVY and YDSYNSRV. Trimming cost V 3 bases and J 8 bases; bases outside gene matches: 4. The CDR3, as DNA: TGTGCCACCTGGGATGACCATAAGAAACTCTTT. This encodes CATWDDHKKLF.

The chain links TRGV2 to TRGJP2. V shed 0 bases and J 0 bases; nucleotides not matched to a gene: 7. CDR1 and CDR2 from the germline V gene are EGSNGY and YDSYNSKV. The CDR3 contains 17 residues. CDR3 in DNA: TGTGCCACCTGGGACGGGCCTCAGGATAGTAGTGATTGGATCAAGACGTTT. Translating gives CATWDGPQDSSDWIKTF.

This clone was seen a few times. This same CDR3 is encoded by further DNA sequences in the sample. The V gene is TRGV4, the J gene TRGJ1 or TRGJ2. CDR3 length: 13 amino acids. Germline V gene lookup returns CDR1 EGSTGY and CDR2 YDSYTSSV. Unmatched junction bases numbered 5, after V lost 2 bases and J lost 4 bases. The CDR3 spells CATWDAPYYKKLF. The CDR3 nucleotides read TGTGCCACCTGGGATGCCCCCTATTATAAGAAACTCTTT.

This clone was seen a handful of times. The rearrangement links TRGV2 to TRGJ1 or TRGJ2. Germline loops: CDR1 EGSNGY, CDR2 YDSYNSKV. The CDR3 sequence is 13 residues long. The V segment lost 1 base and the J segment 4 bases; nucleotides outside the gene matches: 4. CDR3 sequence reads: CATWDGWYYKKLF. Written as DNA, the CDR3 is TGTGCCACCTGGGACGGATGGTATTATAAGAAACTCTTT.

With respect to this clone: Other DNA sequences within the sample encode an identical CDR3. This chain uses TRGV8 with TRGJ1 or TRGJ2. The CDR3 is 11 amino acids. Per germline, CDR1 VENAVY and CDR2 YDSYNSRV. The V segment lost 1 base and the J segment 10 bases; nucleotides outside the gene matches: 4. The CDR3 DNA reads TGTGCCACCTGGGATAGTCACAAGAAACTCTTT. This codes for CATWDSHKKLF.

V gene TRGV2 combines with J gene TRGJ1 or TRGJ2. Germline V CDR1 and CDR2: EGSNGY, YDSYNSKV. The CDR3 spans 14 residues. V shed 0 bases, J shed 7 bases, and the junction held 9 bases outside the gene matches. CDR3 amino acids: CATWDGLKRYKKLF. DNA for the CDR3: TGTGCCACCTGGGACGGGTTAAAGAGGTATAAGAAACTCTTT.

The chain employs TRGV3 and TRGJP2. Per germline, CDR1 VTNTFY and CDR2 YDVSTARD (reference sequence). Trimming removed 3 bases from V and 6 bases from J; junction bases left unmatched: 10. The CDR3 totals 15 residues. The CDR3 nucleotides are TGTGCCACCTGGGACGGGCGGAGTGGTGATTGGATCAAGACGTTT. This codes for CATWDGRSGDWIKTF.

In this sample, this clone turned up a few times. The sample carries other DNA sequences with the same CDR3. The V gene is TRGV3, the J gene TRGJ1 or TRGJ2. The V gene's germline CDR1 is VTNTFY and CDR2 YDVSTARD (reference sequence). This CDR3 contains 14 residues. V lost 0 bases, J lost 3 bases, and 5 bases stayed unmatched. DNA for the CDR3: TGTGCCACCTGGGACAGGCCGTCTTATTATAAGAAACTCTTT. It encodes CATWDRPSYYKKLF.

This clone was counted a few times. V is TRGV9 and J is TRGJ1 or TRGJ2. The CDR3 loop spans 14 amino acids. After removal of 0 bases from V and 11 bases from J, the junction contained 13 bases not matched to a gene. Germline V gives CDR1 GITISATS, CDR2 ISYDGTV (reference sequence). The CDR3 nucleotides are TGTGCCTTGTGGGAGGTGCGGGGTTCTTTAGAGAAACTCTTT. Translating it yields CALWEVRGSLEKLF.

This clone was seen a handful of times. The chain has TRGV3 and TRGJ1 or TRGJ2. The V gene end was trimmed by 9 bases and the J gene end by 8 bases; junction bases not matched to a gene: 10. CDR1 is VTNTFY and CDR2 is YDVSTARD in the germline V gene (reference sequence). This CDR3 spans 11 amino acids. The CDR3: CATRLMHKKLF. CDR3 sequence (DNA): TGTGCCACCCGATTAATGCATAAGAAACTCTTT.

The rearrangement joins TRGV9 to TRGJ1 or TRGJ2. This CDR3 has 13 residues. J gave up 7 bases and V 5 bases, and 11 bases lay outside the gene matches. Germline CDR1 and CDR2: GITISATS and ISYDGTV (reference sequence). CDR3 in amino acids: CALWATRGYKKLF. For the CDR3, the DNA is TGTGCCTTGTGGGCCACCCGGGGATATAAGAAACTCTTT.

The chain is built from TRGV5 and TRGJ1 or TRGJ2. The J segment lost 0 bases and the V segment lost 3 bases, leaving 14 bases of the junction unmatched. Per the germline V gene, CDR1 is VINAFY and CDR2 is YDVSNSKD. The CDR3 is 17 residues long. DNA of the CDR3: TGTGCCACCTGGGACGGATCTGAAAACCGGAATTATTATAAGAAACTCTTT. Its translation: CATWDGSENRNYYKKLF.

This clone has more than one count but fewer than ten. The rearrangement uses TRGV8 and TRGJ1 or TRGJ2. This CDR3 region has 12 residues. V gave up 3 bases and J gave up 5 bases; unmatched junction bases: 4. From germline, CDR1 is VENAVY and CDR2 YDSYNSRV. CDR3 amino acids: CATWDPHYKKLF. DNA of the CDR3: TGTGCCACCTGGGATCCTCATTATAAGAAACTCTTT.

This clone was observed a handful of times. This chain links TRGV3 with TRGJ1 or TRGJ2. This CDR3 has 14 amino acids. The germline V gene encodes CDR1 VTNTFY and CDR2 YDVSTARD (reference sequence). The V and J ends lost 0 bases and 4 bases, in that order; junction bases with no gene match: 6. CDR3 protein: CATWDRKPYYKKLF. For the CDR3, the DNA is TGTGCCACCTGGGACAGGAAACCCTATTATAAGAAACTCTTT.

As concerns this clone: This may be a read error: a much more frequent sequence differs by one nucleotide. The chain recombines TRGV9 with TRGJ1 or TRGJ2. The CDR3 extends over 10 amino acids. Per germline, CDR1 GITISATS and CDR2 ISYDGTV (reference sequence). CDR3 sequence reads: CASWEVKKLF. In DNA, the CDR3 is TGTGCCTCGTGGGAGGTGAAGAAACTCTTT.

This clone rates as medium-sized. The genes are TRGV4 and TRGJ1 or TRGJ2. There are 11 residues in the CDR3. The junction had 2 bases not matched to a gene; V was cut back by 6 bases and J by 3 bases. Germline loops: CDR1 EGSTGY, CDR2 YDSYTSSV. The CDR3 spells CATWSYYKKLF. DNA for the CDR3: TGTGCCACCTGGTCTTATTATAAGAAACTCTTT.

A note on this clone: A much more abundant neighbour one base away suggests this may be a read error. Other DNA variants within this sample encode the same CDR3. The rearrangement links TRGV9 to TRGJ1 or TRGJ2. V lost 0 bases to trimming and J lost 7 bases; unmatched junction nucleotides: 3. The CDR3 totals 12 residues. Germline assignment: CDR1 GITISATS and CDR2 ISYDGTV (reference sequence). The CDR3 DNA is TGTGCCTTGTGGGAGGTGTACTATAAGAAACTCTTT. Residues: CALWEVYYKKLF.

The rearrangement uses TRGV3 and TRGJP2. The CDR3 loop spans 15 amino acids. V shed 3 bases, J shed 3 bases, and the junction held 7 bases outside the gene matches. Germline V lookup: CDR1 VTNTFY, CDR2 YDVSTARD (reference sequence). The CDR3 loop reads CATWDLGGSDWIKTF. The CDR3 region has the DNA TGTGCCACCTGGGACTTGGGGGGTAGTGATTGGATCAAGACGTTT.

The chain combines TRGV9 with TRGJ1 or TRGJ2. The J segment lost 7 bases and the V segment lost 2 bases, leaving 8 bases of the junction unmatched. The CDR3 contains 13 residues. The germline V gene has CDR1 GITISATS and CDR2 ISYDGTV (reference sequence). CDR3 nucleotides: TGTGCCTTGTGGGAGGAAAGGGGGTATAAGAAACTCTTT. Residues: CALWEERGYKKLF.

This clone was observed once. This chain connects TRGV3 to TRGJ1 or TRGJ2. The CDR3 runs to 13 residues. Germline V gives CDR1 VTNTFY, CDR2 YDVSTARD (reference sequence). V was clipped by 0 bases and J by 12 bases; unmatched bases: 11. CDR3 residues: CATWDRYLRGKLF. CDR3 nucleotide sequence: TGTGCCACCTGGGACAGGTATCTACGCGGGAAACTCTTT.

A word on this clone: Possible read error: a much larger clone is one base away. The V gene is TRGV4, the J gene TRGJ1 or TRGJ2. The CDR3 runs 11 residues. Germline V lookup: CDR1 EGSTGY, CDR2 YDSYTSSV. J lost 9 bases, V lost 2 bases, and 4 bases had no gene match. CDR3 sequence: CATWDDCKKLF. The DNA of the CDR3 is TGTGCCACCTGGGATGATTGTAAGAAACTCTTT.

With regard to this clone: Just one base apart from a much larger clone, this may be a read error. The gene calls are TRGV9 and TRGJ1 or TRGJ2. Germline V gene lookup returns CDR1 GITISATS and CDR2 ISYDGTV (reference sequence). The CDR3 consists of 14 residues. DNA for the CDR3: TGTGCCTTGTTGGAGGTGCCGAATTATTATAAGAAACTCTTT. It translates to CALLEVPNYYKKLF.

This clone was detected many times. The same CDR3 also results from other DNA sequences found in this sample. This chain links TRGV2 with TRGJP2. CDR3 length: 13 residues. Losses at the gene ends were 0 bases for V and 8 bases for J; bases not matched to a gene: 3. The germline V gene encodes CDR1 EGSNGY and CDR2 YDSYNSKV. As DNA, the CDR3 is TGTGCCACCTGGGACGGGCGCGATTGGATCAAGACGTTT. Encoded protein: CATWDGRDWIKTF.

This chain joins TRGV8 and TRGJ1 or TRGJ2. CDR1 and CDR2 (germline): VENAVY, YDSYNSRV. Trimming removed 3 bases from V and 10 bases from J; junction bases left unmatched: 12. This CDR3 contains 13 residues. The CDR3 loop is CATWDPSGEKKLF. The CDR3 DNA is TGTGCCACCTGGGATCCTTCTGGGGAGAAGAAACTCTTT.

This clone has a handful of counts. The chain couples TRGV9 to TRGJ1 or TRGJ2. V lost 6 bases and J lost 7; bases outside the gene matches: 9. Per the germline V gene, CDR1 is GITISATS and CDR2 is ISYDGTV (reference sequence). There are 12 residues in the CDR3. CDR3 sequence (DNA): TGTGCCTTGTGGACAGGAGGGTATAAGAAACTCTTT. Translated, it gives CALWTGGYKKLF.

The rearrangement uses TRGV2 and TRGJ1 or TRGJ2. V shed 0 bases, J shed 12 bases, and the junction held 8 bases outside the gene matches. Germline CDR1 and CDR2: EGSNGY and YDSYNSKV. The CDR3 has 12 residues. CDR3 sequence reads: CATWDGRMVKLF. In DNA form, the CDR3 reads TGTGCCACCTGGGACGGGCGGATGGTGAAACTCTTT.

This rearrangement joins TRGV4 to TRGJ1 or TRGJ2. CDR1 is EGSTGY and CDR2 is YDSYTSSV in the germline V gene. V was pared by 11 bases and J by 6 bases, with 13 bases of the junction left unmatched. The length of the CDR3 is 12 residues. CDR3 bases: TGTGCCAGCCCCCGTGGAGGTTATAAGAAACTCTTT. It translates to CASPRGGYKKLF.